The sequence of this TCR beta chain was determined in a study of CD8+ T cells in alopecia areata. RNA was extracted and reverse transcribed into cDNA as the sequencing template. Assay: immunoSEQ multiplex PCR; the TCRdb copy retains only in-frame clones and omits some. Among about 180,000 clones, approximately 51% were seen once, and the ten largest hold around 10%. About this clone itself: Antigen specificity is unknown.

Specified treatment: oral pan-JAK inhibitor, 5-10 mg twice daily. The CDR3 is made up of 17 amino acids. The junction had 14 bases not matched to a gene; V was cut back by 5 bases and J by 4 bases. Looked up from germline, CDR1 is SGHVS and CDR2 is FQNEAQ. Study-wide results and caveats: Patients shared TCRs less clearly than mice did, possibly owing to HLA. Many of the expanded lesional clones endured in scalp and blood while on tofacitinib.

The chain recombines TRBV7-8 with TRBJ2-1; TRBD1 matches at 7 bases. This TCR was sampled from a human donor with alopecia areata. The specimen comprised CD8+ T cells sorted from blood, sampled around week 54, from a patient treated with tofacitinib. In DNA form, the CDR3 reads TGTGCCAGCAGCCGGGACCCAGCGACAGGGAAGTACAATGAGCAGTTCTTC. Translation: CASSRDPATGKYNEQFF.